Reported below is one T cell receptor (beta chain). What it binds is not known. The data originate from a study of cytomegalovirus exposure and HLA in healthy donors. Study-wide points: Productive status was seen about 90% or about 30% of the time for most TCR beta V segments in an earlier analysis. It has been reported that TCR beta sequences accurately predicted the HLA-A and HLA-B alleles of most subjects.

With 60 Vbeta and 13 Jbeta primers, the PCR was carried out. Profiling relied on immunoSEQ multiplex PCR, and the TCRdb table lists in-frame clones only, not all of them. The sample totals around 75,000 clones. CDR1 is KGHSH, CDR2 LQKENI, per germline. This CDR3 contains 16 residues. Trimming cost V 2 bases and J 5 bases; bases outside gene matches: 7. Sequencing input: PBMCs. The origin of this receptor is a man aged 40-55 years in good health and CMV-seronegative. The rearrangement uses TRBV18 and TRBJ1-1; TRBD1 agrees at 11 bases. The CDR3 loop is CASSPTIGTGGTEAFF. The CDR3, as DNA: TGTGCCAGCTCACCAACAATTGGGACAGGGGGGACTGAAGCTTTCTTT.